The rows below give T cell receptor beta chains drawn from one sample of a study of shared clonotypes between healthy human individuals. The method was immunoSEQ multiplex PCR; TCRdb's version includes in-frame clones alone and lacks a portion of them. The table lists around 750,000 clones, about 74% of them singletons. The specimen was memory CD4+ T cells sorted from blood. The receptors come from a woman aged 30 to 39 in good health. CDR3s include the opening cysteine and the closing phenylalanine or tryptophan. Fields, in order: V gene, clone size, J gene, D gene, CDR3 DNA, CDR3 protein. The D gene is left open where the match is weak. Expanded clones get a size class; other rows say once, few or many, or leave the size out.

>TRBV28|NA|TRBJ2-2|TRBD2
TGTGCCAGCAGTGTAGCGGGACTGGGCGGGGAGCTGTTTTTT
CASSVAGLGGELFF
>TRBV18|NA|TRBJ2-7|TRBD2
TGTGCCAGCTCACTGCAGACTAGCGGGACGGTCGAGCAGTACTTC
CASSLQTSGTVEQYF
>TRBV6-1|NA|TRBJ1-2|NA
TGTGCCAGCAGTGCGGCAGGGCAACGCTATGGCTACACCTTC
CASSAAGQRYGYTF
>TRBV5-1|NA|TRBJ2-1|NA
TGCGCCAGCAGCTTGGAATGGCACAATGAGCAGTTCTTC
CASSLEWHNEQFF
>TRBV21-1|NA|TRBJ2-2|NA
TGTGCCAGCAGCAAAGACAGGACAGGGGGCATCCGGGGAATCACCGGGGAGCTGTTTTTT
CASSKDRTGGIRGITGELFF
>TRBV25-1|few|TRBJ2-1|NA
TGTGCCGTTGGGTACTCCTACAATGAGCAGTTCTTC
CAVGYSYNEQFF
>TRBV6-1|NA|TRBJ2-7|NA
TGTGCCAGCAGTGGATCATATGGCTACGAGCAGTACTTC
CASSGSYGYEQYF
>TRBV6-1|NA|TRBJ2-7|NA
TGTGCCAGCAGTGAGAAGTTCTACGAGCAGTACTTC
CASSEKFYEQYF
>TRBV6-1|NA|TRBJ1-4|NA
TGTGCCAGCAGTGCGCGACGTGGAGGGTACTCCTCGACGGGGGAAAAACTGTTTTTT
CASSARRGGYSSTGEKLFF
>TRBV19|NA|TRBJ1-5|NA
TGTGCCAGTACCTTTTTCAACCAGGGTAGTCAGCCCCAGCATTTT
CASTFFNQGSQPQHF
>TRBV5-1|many|TRBJ2-3|TRBD1
TGCGCCAGCAGCCCCAGGGGACAGGGGGCGCAGGGGGATACGCAGTATTTT
CASSPRGQGAQGDTQYF
>TRBV30|few|TRBJ2-1|NA
TGTGCCTGGACTCATCCCGCACTTGGGAGCAATGAGCAGTTCTTC
CAWTHPALGSNEQFF
>TRBV5-1|NA|TRBJ2-7|TRBD2
TGCGCCAGCAGCACGGGGTCGGCTAGCGGGAGGGATTTCTACGAGCAGTACTTC
CASSTGSASGRDFYEQYF
>TRBV5-4|NA|TRBJ2-7|NA
TGTGCCAGCAGCTTGGCCCGGGGGACTTTTTTTCGTGGGCAGTACTTC
CASSLARGTFFRGQYF
>TRBV6-6|few|TRBJ2-7|NA
TGTGCCAGCAGGGACCGACAGGAGAACGGGTACGAGCAGTACTTC
CASRDRQENGYEQYF
>TRBV5-4|NA|TRBJ2-3|TRBD2
TGTGCCATACAAACCGGCGGGAGCCCGAGCACAGATACGCAGTATTTT
CAIQTGGSPSTDTQYF
>TRBV28|NA|TRBJ2-3|NA
TGTGCCAGCAGGATCTCGGGGGTAGATACGCAGTATTTT
CASRISGVDTQYF